The present T cell receptor (beta chain) was sequenced within a study of blood T cells in healthy people across ages. Then a second PCR, running roughly 7 to 11 cycles, was carried out with a sample-barcoded 5' primer and a J-beta primer mix. A single record per CDR3 protein comes from TCRdb applying MiXCR to the 5' RACE reads. The profile shows about 1 million distinct CDR3 sequences, more than 40% of them singletons. In germline, CDR1 is GTSNPN, CDR2 SVGIG (reference sequence). This CDR3 has 13 amino acids. Trimming cost V 4 bases and J 4 bases, with 13 bases left between them. The receptor was derived from an older woman in good health. This sequence joins TRBV30 and TRBJ1-1; D uncertain. Sequenced input: blood. The chain's CDR3 is CAWNPGGSTEAFF. CDR3 nucleotide sequence: TGTGCCTGGAATCCAGGAGGGTCCACTGAAGCTTTCTTT.